Shown below are 27 T cell receptor beta chains from a single sample sequenced in a study of human T cells and chemical hapten exposure. In TCRdb, the RACE reads were re-called with MiXCR into one record per CDR3 protein. The data show approximately 370,000 distinct CDR3 sequences, about 5% seen once. Time point of the sample: pre-sensitization, week 0. As for treatment: therapeutic diphenylcyclopropenone sensitization with weekly scalp DPC. Material: whole blood, obtained in connection with sensitization to the hapten diphenylcyclopropenone (DPC). These receptors were collected from a young woman with alopecia areata. Some clones in this sample may be carry-over from other donors' samples.

This rearrangement joins TRBV6-5 to TRBJ2-3; 9 bases match TRBD2. Germline V CDR1 and CDR2: MNHEY, SVGAGI. The junction had 12 bases not matched to a gene; V was cut back by 0 bases and J by 2 bases. CDR3 length: 19 amino acids. This CDR3 reads CASSYSFGSAGGPTDTQYF. CDR3 in DNA: TGTGCCAGCAGTTACTCCTTCGGTTCCGCGGGGGGGCCCACAGATACGCAGTATTTT.

The chain couples TRBV18 to TRBJ1-1; TRBD1 is a possible D gene (5 bases). The CDR3 has 15 amino acids. Per the germline V gene, CDR1 is KGHSH and CDR2 is LQKENI. Trimming took off 3 bases at V and 8 bases at J, with 19 bases between the two ends. In DNA form, the CDR3 reads TGTGCCAGCTCACCTTCGCCAGGAACTGGGGCCGAAGCTTTCTTT. Protein sequence: CASSPSPGTGAEAFF.

This clonotype came up many times. V and J are TRBV27 and TRBJ2-3; 9 nucleotides line up with TRBD2. The V gene end was trimmed by 7 bases and the J gene end by 4 bases; junction bases not matched to a gene: 12. The CDR3 is 16 residues long. Germline CDR1 reads MNHEY; CDR2 reads SMNVEV (reference sequence). CDR3 in DNA: TGTGCCAGCACCCTATTGGGGACTAGCTCCTCAGATACGCAGTATTTT. Translated, it gives CASTLLGTSSSDTQYF.

The V call is TRBV7-3, the J call TRBJ1-1; D remains unclear. Trimming took off 1 base at V and 4 bases at J, with 7 bases between the two ends. Germline V gene sequence: CDR1 SGHTA, CDR2 FQGTGA. This CDR3 is built from 13 residues. CDR3 in DNA: TGTGCCAGCAGCTTAAATCAGGTCACTGAAGCTTTCTTT. Translating gives CASSLNQVTEAFF.

The rearrangement joins TRBV9 to TRBJ2-3; D tentatively reads TRBD1 or TRBD2 (6 bases each). This CDR3 has 16 amino acids. V was cut by 0 bases and J by 1 base, with 12 bases left in between. Germline CDR1 and CDR2: SGDLS and YYNGEE. CDR3 in DNA: TGTGCCAGCAGCGTAGCTGGGGGGCGCGGCACAGATACGCAGTATTTT. Protein: CASSVAGGRGTDTQYF.

This clonotype has at least ten counts. The chain carries TRBV12-3 or TRBV12-4 and TRBJ2-7, with TRBD1 matching 11 bases. With V trimmed by 5 bases and J by 2 bases, 8 bases remained unmatched. This CDR3 comprises 16 residues. Here the CDR3 DNA reads TGTGCCAGCAGTGGCCGAGAGGGACAGGGGGCCTACGAGCAGTACTTC. Translating it yields CASSGREGQGAYEQYF.

The chain uses TRBV24-1 and TRBJ2-2, with TRBD1 matching over 7 bases. V was pared by 7 bases and J by 3 bases, with 10 bases of the junction left unmatched. In germline, CDR1 is KGHDR, CDR2 SFDVKD. The CDR3 is 16 residues long. In nucleotides, the CDR3 is TGTGCCACCAGAGGACGAGGGGGCTCGTACACCGGGGAGCTGTTTTTT. Its protein is CATRGRGGSYTGELFF.

This clonotype was observed a handful of times. This chain connects TRBV5-1 to TRBJ2-5; D possibly corresponds to TRBD2 (5 bases). Looked up from germline, CDR1 is SGHRS and CDR2 is YFSETQ. Deletions cut 0 bases from V and 3 bases from J, with 9 bases between. The CDR3 consists of 14 residues. The CDR3 loop is CASSLGGYKETQYF. Written as DNA, the CDR3 is TGCGCCAGCAGCTTGGGCGGGTACAAAGAGACCCAGTACTTC.

Many counts were recorded for this clonotype. This CDR3 is CASSFIYDGNQPQHF. CDR3 DNA: TGTGCCAGCAGCTTCATCTACGATGGGAATCAGCCCCAGCATTTT. The V call is TRBV7-2, the J call TRBJ1-5; D remains ambiguous. The CDR3 is 15 amino acids. Germline V gene lookup returns CDR1 SGHTA and CDR2 FQGNSA. V lost 3 bases and J 4 bases, leaving 13 bases between the germline ends.

The chain's CDR3 is CASSYTTGTEAFF. The CDR3 region has the DNA TGTGCCAGCAGCTATACAACTGGCACTGAAGCTTTCTTT. V and J are TRBV6-2 or TRBV6-3 and TRBJ1-1; D uncertain. CDR1 is MNHEY and CDR2 is SVGEGT in the germline V gene. The V gene lost 6 bases and the J gene lost 4 bases, with 12 bases spanning the gap. There are 13 residues in the CDR3.

This clonotype was seen more than once but under ten times. This chain connects TRBV20-1 to TRBJ1-3; D might be TRBD1 (5 bases). Germline V gives CDR1 DFQATT, CDR2 SNEGSKA (reference sequence). V lost 3 bases and J 9 bases, leaving 12 bases between the germline ends. The CDR3 extends over 12 amino acids. Here the CDR3 reads CSARGPGATIYF. The CDR3 DNA sequence: TGCAGTGCTAGGGGGCCCGGGGCCACCATATATTTT.

The rearrangement uses TRBV12-3 or TRBV12-4 and TRBJ2-7; TRBD2 aligns across 8 bases. The CDR3 totals 15 residues. The V and J ends lost 5 bases and 2 bases, in that order; junction bases with no gene match: 8. The CDR3 DNA reads TGTGCCAGCAGTCAAACTAGCGGATCCGCCTACGAGCAGTACTTC. It codes for CASSQTSGSAYEQYF.

As to this clonotype: A much larger clone lies one base from this, so it may be a read error. This chain uses TRBV12-5 with TRBJ2-7; 7 nucleotides match TRBD1. Germline V CDR1 and CDR2: LGHNT, FRNRAP. The CDR3 totals 12 residues. J was trimmed by 4 bases and V by 9 bases; bases with no gene match: 6. CDR3 nucleotide sequence: TGTGCTAGCTGCGACAGGGTGTACGAGCAGTACTTC. Encoded protein: CASCDRVYEQYF.

The V gene is TRBV5-1, the J gene TRBJ2-7; no firm D call. The V end lost 2 bases, the J end lost 3 bases, and 12 bases lay between the germline ends. This CDR3 is 14 amino acids long. Germline loops: CDR1 SGHRS, CDR2 YFSETQ. CDR3 residues: CASSFTPGHYEQYF. The CDR3 DNA reads TGCGCCAGCAGCTTCACACCGGGTCACTACGAGCAGTACTTC.

This clonotype was observed many times. V gene TRBV5-1 combines with J gene TRBJ2-5, with D unresolved. CDR3 length: 13 amino acids. The V end was cut by 4 bases, the J end by 5 bases, with 12 bases between. The germline V gene encodes CDR1 SGHRS and CDR2 YFSETQ. The CDR3, as DNA: TGCGCCAGCAGCCCTCACATGGAGGAGACCCAGTACTTC. The encoded protein is CASSPHMEETQYF.

At least ten counts were recorded for this clonotype. The V and J genes are TRBV20-1 and TRBJ1-1; D may be TRBD1 (5 bases). CDR3 length: 16 residues. The germline V gene has CDR1 DFQATT and CDR2 SNEGSKA (reference sequence). The ends were cut back, 1 base at V and 3 bases at J, with 18 bases in the middle. This CDR3 is CSARAQSGRADTEAFF. CDR3 nucleotide sequence: TGCAGTGCTAGAGCGCAGTCGGGGCGCGCGGACACTGAAGCTTTCTTT.

This clonotype showed up many times. The V call is TRBV5-1, the J call TRBJ2-7; 7 nucleotides align to TRBD1. Germline trimming cut 5 bases from V and 5 bases from J; bases unmatched to any gene: 19. The CDR3 spans 17 residues. Germline V gene sequence: CDR1 SGHRS, CDR2 YFSETQ. CDR3 coding DNA: TGCGCCAGCAGTCCACGACAGGGATCGTATGGTCTCGACGAGCAGTACTTC. Translation: CASSPRQGSYGLDEQYF.

This clonotype occurred many times. The chain uses TRBV7-8 and TRBJ2-3, with TRBD2 matching 9 bases. Per the germline V gene, CDR1 is SGHVS and CDR2 is FQNEAQ. The CDR3 is 16 amino acids. The V and J ends lost 0 bases and 8 bases, in that order; junction bases with no gene match: 9. The CDR3 coding sequence is TGTGCCAGCAGCTTAGCTGGGACTAGCATTAGCGGTACGCAGTATTTT. Amino acid sequence: CASSLAGTSISGTQYF. Combining the CDR3 with reference TRBV7-8 and TRBJ2-3 gives the whole variable domain GAGVSQSPRYKVAKRGQDVALRCDPISGHVSLFWYQQALGQGPEFLTYFQNEAQLDKSGLPSDRFFAERPEGSVSTLKIQRTQQEDSAVYLCASSLAGTSISGTQYFGPGTRLTVL.

This clonotype has only a few counts. The V and J genes are TRBV5-1 and TRBJ2-3, with 8 bases that match TRBD1. After removal of 4 bases from V and 3 bases from J, the junction contained 16 bases not matched to a gene. The germline CDR1 and CDR2 sequences are SGHRS and YFSETQ. This CDR3 region has 18 residues. The CDR3 protein is CASSQRQGRGYRTDTQYF. For the CDR3, the DNA is TGCGCCAGCAGCCAGAGACAGGGGCGAGGGTATAGGACAGATACGCAGTATTTT. Together with reference TRBV5-1 and TRBJ2-3, the CDR3 gives the full variable domain: KAGVTQTPRYLIKTRGQQVTLSCSPISGHRSVSWYQQTPGQGLQFLFEYFSETQRNKGNFPGRFSGRQFSNSRSEMNVSTLELGDSALYLCASSQRQGRGYRTDTQYFGPGTRLTVL.

This clonotype was counted ten times or more. In DNA, the CDR3 is TGTGCCAGCAGCCAGGGAATTGGCAATGAGCAGTTCTTC. This translates into CASSQGIGNEQFF. V and J are TRBV14 and TRBJ2-1, with D uncertain. CDR1 and CDR2 from the germline V gene are SGHDN and FVKESK. V gave up 3 bases and J gave up 6 bases, with 9 bases separating them. The length of the CDR3 is 13 residues.

This clonotype was counted only a few times. This chain joins TRBV28 and TRBJ1-1; tentative D call: TRBD1 (6 bases). From germline, CDR1 is MDHEN and CDR2 SYDVKM. V was pared by 2 bases and J by 6 bases, with 19 bases between. This CDR3 is 16 amino acids long. The DNA for the CDR3 is TGTGCCAGCAGTTTACAGGGGTACCACGCCGGCGCTGAAGCTTTCTTT. Translation gives CASSLQGYHAGAEAFF.

The sample holds many counts of this clonotype. The chain employs TRBV3-1 and TRBJ2-2; D remains ambiguous. The germline CDR1 and CDR2 sequences are LGHDT and YNNKEL (reference sequence). The CDR3 spans 13 residues. Trimming took 4 bases from V and 4 from J, leaving 7 bases between them. This CDR3 reads CASSPRTTGELFF. CDR3 nucleotides: TGTGCCAGCAGCCCCCGGACCACCGGGGAGCTGTTTTTT.

The chain recombines TRBV5-1 with TRBJ1-1; D may be TRBD1 (6 bases). V was pared by 2 bases and J by 0 bases, with 14 bases between. CDR1 and CDR2 (germline): SGHRS, YFSETQ. The CDR3 contains 16 residues. The CDR3 sequence: CASSFRTGRVNTEAFF. The DNA of the CDR3 is TGCGCCAGCAGCTTTCGAACAGGGAGGGTGAACACTGAAGCTTTCTTT.

This clonotype occurred a few times. V and J are TRBV12-3 or TRBV12-4 and TRBJ1-5; tentatively, D is TRBD1 (5 bases). This CDR3 comprises 15 residues. Trimming took off 4 bases at V and 7 bases at J, with 17 bases between the two ends. Here the CDR3 reads CASSWDGSVRQPQHF. CDR3 nucleotide sequence: TGTGCCAGCAGTTGGGACGGCTCGGTCAGGCAGCCCCAGCATTTT.

This chain connects TRBV2 to TRBJ2-5, with 7 bases identical to TRBD1. There are 17 residues in the CDR3. Germline V gene sequence: CDR1 SNHLY, CDR2 FYNNEI. Unmatched junction bases numbered 15, after V lost 5 bases and J lost 3 bases. The CDR3 protein is CASSNPGQRDQEETQYF. The CDR3 DNA is TGTGCCAGCAGTAATCCGGGACAGAGGGACCAAGAAGAGACCCAGTACTTC.

The chain is built from TRBV13 and TRBJ2-1, with 12 nucleotides matching TRBD2. The CDR3 loop spans 22 amino acids. The ends lost 2 bases at V and 0 bases at J; junction bases unmatched: 17. CDR1 is PRHDT, CDR2 FYEKMQ, per germline (reference sequence). The CDR3 here is CASSLTGARLAGAGGSYNEQFF. CDR3 DNA: TGTGCCAGCAGCTTAACGGGGGCGAGACTAGCGGGGGCCGGAGGCTCCTACAATGAGCAGTTCTTC.

This clonotype has at least ten counts. The chain uses TRBV20-1 and TRBJ1-4; the D gene is possibly TRBD1 (6 bases). The CDR3 covers 13 residues. Germline CDR1 and CDR2: DFQATT and SNEGSKA (reference sequence). Trimming removed 3 bases from V and 7 bases from J, with 12 bases in between. CDR3 residues: CSARVRGTEKLFF. CDR3 coding DNA: TGCAGTGCTAGGGTTAGGGGGACTGAAAAACTGTTTTTT.